This T cell receptor beta chain comes out of a study of T cell responses to AZD1222 COVID-19 vaccine. Study results and limitations: The donor cohort was predominantly white British with a female majority, and clonal diversity may have been underestimated. Reports indicate that nearly half of spike-specific TCRs are directed at unmutated variant regions. There were vaccine-associated CD4 TCRs across spike, dominant at 160-218 and 743-854.

This clone has a count of ten or more. Its antigen is still unknown. V lost 6 bases to trimming and J lost 0 bases, with 8 bases between them. The CDR3 totals 13 residues. CDR1 and CDR2 from the germline V gene are MDHEN and SYDVKM. Repertoires were generated with immunoSEQ multiplex PCR, while TCRdb's copy carries only in-frame clones and drops some. The table includes 150,000 to 200,000 clones, 94% detected once. The V call is TRBV28, the J call TRBJ1-1; D may be TRBD1 (6 bases). This material consisted of peripheral blood, taken 28 days after the second AZD1222 dose. The clonotype was recovered from an adult who received the AZD1222 COVID-19 vaccine. The CDR3 nucleotides are TGTGCCAGCAGCTGGGACATGAACACTGAAGCTTTCTTT. It translates to CASSWDMNTEAFF.